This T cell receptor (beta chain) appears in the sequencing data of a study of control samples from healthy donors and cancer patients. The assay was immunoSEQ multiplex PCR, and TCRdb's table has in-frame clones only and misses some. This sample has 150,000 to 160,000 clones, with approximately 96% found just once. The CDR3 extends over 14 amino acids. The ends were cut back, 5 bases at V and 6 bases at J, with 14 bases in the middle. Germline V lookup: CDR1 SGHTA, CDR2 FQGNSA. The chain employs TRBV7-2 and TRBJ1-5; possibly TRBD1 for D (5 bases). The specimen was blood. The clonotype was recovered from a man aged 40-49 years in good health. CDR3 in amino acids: CASSPAQGAQPQHF. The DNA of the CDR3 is TGTGCCAGCAGCCCAGCCCAGGGAGCTCAGCCCCAGCATTTT.